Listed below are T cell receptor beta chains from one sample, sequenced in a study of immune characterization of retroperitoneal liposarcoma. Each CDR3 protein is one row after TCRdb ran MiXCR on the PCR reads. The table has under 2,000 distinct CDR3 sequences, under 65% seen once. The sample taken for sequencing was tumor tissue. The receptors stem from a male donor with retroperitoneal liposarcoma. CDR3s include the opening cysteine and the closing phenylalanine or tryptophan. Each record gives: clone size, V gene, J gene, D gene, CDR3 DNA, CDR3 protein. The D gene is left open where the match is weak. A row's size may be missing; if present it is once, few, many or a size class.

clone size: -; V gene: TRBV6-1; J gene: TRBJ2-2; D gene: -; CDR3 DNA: TGTGCCAGCAGTTTCAGGAACACCGGGGAGCTGTTTTTT; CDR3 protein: CASSFRNTGELFF
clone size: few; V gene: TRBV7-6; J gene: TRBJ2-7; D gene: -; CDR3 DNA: TGTGCCAGCAGCCCGGGTGCGAGGAGCTCCTACAATGAGCAGTACTTC; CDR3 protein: CASSPGARSSYNEQYF
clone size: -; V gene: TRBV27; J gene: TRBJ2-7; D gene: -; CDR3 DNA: TGTGCCAGCAGGTTAAGGGGAGCAAGGGTGCAAGCAGGGGAGGTCGAGCAGTACTTC; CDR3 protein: CASRLRGARVQAGEVEQYF
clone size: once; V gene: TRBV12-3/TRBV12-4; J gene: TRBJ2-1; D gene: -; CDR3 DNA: TGTGCCAGCATATATTCCTCAGCGGAGAAGATTGAGCAGTTCTTC; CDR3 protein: CASIYSSAEKIEQFF
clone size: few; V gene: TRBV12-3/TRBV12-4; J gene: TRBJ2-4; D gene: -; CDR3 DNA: TGTGCCAGCAGTTTTCTTAGGAGCAATGAGCAGTACTTC; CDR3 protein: CASSFLRSNEQYF
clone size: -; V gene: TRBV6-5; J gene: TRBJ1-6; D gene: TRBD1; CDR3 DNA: TGTGCCAGCGGACAGGGGAGTAGTAATTCACCCCTCCACTTT; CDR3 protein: CASGQGSSNSPLHF
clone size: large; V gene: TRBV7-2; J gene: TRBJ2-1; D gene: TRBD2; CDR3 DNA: TGTGCCAGCAGCTCGCGGGGGGTCTACAATGAGCAGTTCTTC; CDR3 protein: CASSSRGVYNEQFF
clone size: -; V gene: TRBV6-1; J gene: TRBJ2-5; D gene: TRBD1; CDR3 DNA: TGTGCCAGCAGGCAGGGGGTGACCCAGCAGACGGAGACCCAGTACTTC; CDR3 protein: CASRQGVTQQTETQYF
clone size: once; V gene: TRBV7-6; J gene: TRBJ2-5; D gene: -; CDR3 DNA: TGTGCCAGCAGCTTAGAGCTCCAAGAGACCCAGTACTTC; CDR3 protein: CASSLELQETQYF
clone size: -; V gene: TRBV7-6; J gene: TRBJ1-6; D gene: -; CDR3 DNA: TGTGCCAGCAGCTTATGGGATGGACCCAATTCACCCCTCCACTTT; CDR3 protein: CASSLWDGPNSPLHF
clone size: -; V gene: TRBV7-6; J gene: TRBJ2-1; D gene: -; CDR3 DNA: TGTGCCAGCAGCCCCCTCTACGAGCAGTTCTTC; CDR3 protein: CASSPLYEQFF
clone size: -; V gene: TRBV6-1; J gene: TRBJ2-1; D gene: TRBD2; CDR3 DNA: TGTGCCAGCAGCCTAGCGGGCGACCTTCCCTACGAGCAGTTCTTC; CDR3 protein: CASSLAGDLPYEQFF
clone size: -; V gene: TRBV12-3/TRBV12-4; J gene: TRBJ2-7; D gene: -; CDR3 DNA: TGTGCCAGCAGTTTAGCCAATCCAGGCGAGCAGTACTTC; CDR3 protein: CASSLANPGEQYF
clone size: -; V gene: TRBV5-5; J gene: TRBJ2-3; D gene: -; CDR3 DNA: TGTGCCAGCAGCTTGGGGGCGGGTGGGGATACGCAGTATTTT; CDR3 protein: CASSLGAGGDTQYF
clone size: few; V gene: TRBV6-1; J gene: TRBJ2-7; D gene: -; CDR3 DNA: TGTGCCAGCTCGGGGCAAGGGTCAGGGGAGGACGAGCAGTACTTC; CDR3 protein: CASSGQGSGEDEQYF
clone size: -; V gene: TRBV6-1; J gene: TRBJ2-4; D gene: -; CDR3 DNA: TGTGCCAGCAGTGCGGGCCCGCTAAACATTCAGTACTTC; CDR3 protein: CASSAGPLNIQYF
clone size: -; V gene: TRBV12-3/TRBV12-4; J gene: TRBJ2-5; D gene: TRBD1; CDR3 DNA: TGTGCCAGCAGTTTAGGACAGGGGATTCAAGAGACCCAGTACTTC; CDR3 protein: CASSLGQGIQETQYF
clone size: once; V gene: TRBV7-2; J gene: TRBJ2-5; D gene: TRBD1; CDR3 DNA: TGTGCCAGCAGCTTCGACAGGGGGCATGAGCAGTACTTC; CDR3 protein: CASSFDRGHEQYF
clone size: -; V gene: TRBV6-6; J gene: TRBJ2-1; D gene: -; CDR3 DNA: TGTGCCAGCAGTTACTCAGGGGCCGAGCAGTTCTTC; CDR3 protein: CASSYSGAEQFF
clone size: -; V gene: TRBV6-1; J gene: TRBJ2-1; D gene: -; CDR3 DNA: TGTGCCAGCACGGACCCGCGTGCCTACGAGCAGTTCTTC; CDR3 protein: CASTDPRAYEQFF
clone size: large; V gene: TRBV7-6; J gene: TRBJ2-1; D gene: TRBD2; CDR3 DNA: TGTGCCAGCAGCTTAGAGGTGGTTCTAGCGGAACAGTTCTTC; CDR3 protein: CASSLEVVLAEQFF
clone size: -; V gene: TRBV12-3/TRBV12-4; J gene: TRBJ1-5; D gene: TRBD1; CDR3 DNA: TGTGCCAGCAGCCGAGGACAGGAGGGGGGGCAGCCCCAGCATTTT; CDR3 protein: CASSRGQEGGQPQHF
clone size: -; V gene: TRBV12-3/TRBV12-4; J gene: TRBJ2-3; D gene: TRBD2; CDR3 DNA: TGTGCCAGCAGTCCACTAGCGGTGAGCACAGATACGCAGTATTTT; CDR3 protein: CASSPLAVSTDTQYF
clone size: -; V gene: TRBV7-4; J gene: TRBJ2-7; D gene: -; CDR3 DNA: TGTGCCAGCAGCTTTTCACAGGGCAGTAATGAGCAGTACTTC; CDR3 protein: CASSFSQGSNEQYF
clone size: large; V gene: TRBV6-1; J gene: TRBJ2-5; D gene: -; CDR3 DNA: TGTGCCAGCAGTGAAGGGTCAGGGGCCCAAGAGACCCAGTACTTC; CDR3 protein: CASSEGSGAQETQYF
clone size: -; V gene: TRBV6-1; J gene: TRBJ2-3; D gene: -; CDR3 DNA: TGTGCCAGCAGTAGCGGGAGCACAGATACGCAGTATTTT; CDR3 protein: CASSSGSTDTQYF
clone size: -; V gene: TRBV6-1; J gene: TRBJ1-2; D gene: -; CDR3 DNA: TGTGCCAGCAGTGAAGCGCAGGGGTACTATGGCTACACCTTC; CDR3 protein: CASSEAQGYYGYTF
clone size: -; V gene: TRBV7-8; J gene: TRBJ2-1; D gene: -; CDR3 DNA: TGTGCCAGCAGCTTCCCTCGAAAGGGAGCCACCTACAATGAGCAGTTCTTC; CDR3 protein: CASSFPRKGATYNEQFF
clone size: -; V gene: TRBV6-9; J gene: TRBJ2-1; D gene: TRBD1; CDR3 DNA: TGTGCCAGCAGTTACGGGACAGGGATACAAGAGACCCAGTTCTTC; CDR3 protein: CASSYGTGIQETQFF
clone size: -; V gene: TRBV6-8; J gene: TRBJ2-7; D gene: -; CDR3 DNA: TGTGCCAGCAGTGTAGGGGAGTTCTCCTACGAGCAGTACTTC; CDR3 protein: CASSVGEFSYEQYF
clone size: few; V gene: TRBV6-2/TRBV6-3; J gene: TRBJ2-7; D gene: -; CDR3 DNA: TGTGCCAGCCACCTCCGTGCGGGACGGTACGAGCAGTACTTC; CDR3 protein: CASHLRAGRYEQYF
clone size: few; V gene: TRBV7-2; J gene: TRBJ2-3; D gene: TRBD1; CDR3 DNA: TGTGCCAGCAGCTTGGACAGGGGCACAGATACGCAGTATTTT; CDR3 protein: CASSLDRGTDTQYF
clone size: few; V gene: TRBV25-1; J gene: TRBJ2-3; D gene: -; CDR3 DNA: TGTGCCAGCAGTGACGATTACAGTGGCACAGATACGCAGTATTTT; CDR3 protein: CASSDDYSGTDTQYF
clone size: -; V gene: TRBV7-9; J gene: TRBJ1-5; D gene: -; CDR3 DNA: TGTGCCAGCAGCCCTGCCTATAGCAATCAGCCCCAGCATTTT; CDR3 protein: CASSPAYSNQPQHF
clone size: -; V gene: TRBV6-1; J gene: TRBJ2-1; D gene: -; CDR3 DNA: TGTGCCAGCAAAAGGGGTTCCTACAATGAGCAGTTCTTC; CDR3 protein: CASKRGSYNEQFF
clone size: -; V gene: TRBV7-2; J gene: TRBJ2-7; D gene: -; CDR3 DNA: TGTGCCAGCAGCTTGGACCCGGGATTCTCCTACGAGCAGTACTTC; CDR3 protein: CASSLDPGFSYEQYF
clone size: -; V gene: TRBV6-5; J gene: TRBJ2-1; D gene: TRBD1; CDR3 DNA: TGTGCCAGCAGTGCCTGGACAGGGGGTGCGGAGACCCAGTTCTTC; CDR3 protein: CASSAWTGGAETQFF
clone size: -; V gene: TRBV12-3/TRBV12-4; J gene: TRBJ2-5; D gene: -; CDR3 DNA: TGTGCCAGCAGTTTTTGGTGTAGTGAAGAGACCCAGTACTTC; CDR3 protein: CASSFWCSEETQYF
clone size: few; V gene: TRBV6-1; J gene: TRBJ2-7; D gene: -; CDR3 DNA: TGTGCCAGCAGTGAAGGGGGGGACACCACCTACGAGCAGTACTTC; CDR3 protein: CASSEGGDTTYEQYF
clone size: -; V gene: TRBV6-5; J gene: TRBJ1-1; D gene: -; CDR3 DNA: TGTGCCAGCACCAGCGGGACACCCAACACTGAAGCTTTCTTT; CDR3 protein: CASTSGTPNTEAFF
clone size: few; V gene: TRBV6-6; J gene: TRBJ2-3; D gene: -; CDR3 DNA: TGTGCCAGCAGTTACGACCGCACAGATACGCAGTATTTT; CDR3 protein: CASSYDRTDTQYF
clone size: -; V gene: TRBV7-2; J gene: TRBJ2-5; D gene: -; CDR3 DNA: TGTGCCAGCAGCTCACTCCCCGGGTCGACTAACCAAGAGACCCAGTACTTC; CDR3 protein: CASSSLPGSTNQETQYF
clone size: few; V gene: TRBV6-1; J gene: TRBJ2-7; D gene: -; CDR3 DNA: TGTGCCAGCAGTGAAGTCAACAGGGCCTACGAGCAGTACTTC; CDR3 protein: CASSEVNRAYEQYF
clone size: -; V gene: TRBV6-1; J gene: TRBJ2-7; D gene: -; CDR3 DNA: TGTGCCAGCAGTGAACCGGGGTACGAGCAGTACTTC; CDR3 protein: CASSEPGYEQYF
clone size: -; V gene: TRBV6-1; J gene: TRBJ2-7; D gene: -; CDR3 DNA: TGTGCCAGCAGTCAAAACTCCCGCTACGAGCAGTACTTC; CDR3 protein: CASSQNSRYEQYF
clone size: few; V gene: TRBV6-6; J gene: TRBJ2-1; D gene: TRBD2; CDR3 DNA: TGTGCCAGCAGTGACTCGAGCGGGGGGGCCTACAATGAGCAGTTCTTC; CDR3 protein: CASSDSSGGAYNEQFF
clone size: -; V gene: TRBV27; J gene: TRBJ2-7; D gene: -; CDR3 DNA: TGTGCCAGCAGTCCAAAGCCCCTTGGAGGGGCAGCCGAGCAGTACTTC; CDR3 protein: CASSPKPLGGAAEQYF